Listed below are T cell receptor beta chains from one sample, sequenced in a study of identical twins. TCRdb processed the 5' RACE reads anew with MiXCR; each CDR3 protein has one entry. The data contain about 730,000 distinct CDR3 sequences, 21% of them singletons. The same sample was also studied in work on T cells expressing NK-cell markers.

The source material was PBMCs. The receptors were sampled from a woman younger than 35 in good health. Both conserved end residues are part of each CDR3. D genes are given only for firm matches. For some rows the clone size is stated as once, few or many, or as a class when expanded; others skip it.

NA many TRBJ2-1 TRBV5-1 CASTDRSYNEQFF TGCGCCAGCACGGATCGCTCCTACAATGAGCAGTTCTTC
TRBD2 NA TRBJ2-1 TRBV11-2 CASSTRTSGEPGWIDEQFF TGTGCCAGCAGCACCCGTACTAGCGGGGAACCTGGGTGGATTGATGAGCAGTTCTTC
NA few TRBJ2-7 TRBV6-5 CASSYSSGRTYEQYF TGTGCCAGCAGTTACTCGTCAGGTAGAACTTACGAGCAGTACTTC
NA few TRBJ2-1 TRBV7-9 CASSFTRAAPNEQFF TGTGCCAGCAGCTTCACAAGGGCCGCCCCCAATGAGCAGTTCTTC
NA NA TRBJ2-1 TRBV9 CASGLENNEQFF TGTGCCAGCGGTCTAGAGAACAATGAGCAGTTCTTC
TRBD1 many TRBJ2-7 TRBV5-1 CASSIRDRGNEQYF TGCGCCAGCTCTATCCGGGACAGGGGTAACGAGCAGTACTTC
TRBD1 few TRBJ1-5 TRBV20-1 CSARIGVGQQHF TGCAGTGCGAGGATAGGGGTGGGACAGCAGCATTTT
NA few TRBJ2-1 TRBV19 CASSIGNEQFF TGTGCCAGTAGTATCGGCAATGAGCAGTTCTTC
NA few TRBJ2-1 TRBV12-3/TRBV12-4 CASSYPPGNSYNEQFF TGTGCCAGCAGTTACCCCCCCGGGAACTCCTACAATGAGCAGTTCTTC
TRBD1 NA TRBJ2-7 TRBV7-9 CASSWGDRGNEQYF TGTGCCAGCAGCTGGGGGGACAGGGGAAACGAGCAGTACTTC
NA many TRBJ1-2 TRBV7-8 CASSLLGPGTLDSYGYTF TGTGCCAGCAGCTTACTAGGGCCCGGGACCCTCGATTCCTATGGCTACACCTTC
NA many TRBJ2-7 TRBV2 CASRNREGSYEQYF TGTGCCAGCAGAAACAGGGAGGGATCCTACGAGCAGTACTTC
NA NA TRBJ2-5 TRBV6-1 CASRPGSGWQETQYF TGTGCCAGCAGGCCGGGCTCAGGGTGGCAAGAGACCCAGTACTTC
NA NA TRBJ1-2 TRBV12-3/TRBV12-4 CASSDKLANYGYTF TGTGCCAGCAGCGACAAATTAGCTAACTATGGCTACACCTTC
NA few TRBJ2-2 TRBV12-3/TRBV12-4 CASSPQSLTNTGELFF TGTGCCAGCAGTCCGCAGTCCCTTACGAACACCGGGGAGCTGTTTTTT
NA NA TRBJ1-1 TRBV28 CASSFQQMNTEAFF TGTGCCAGCAGTTTCCAACAGATGAACACTGAAGCTTTCTTT
TRBD1 NA TRBJ2-5 TRBV24-1 CATSDRGQETQYF TGTGCCACCAGCGACAGGGGCCAAGAGACCCAGTACTTC
TRBD1 NA TRBJ2-7 TRBV25-1 CASSEDRGGYEQYF TGTGCCAGCAGTGAAGACAGGGGAGGATACGAGCAGTACTTC
TRBD2 few TRBJ2-5 TRBV20-1 CSALSPAGFLQETQYF TGCAGTGCTTTAAGTCCAGCGGGATTTTTACAAGAGACCCAGTACTTC
NA NA TRBJ2-6 TRBV27 CASSLRPPTRANVLTF TGTGCCAGCAGTTTACGGCCTCCGACCAGGGCCAACGTCCTGACTTTC
TRBD2 NA TRBJ2-2 TRBV11-2 CASSGLAEYTGELFF TGTGCCAGCAGTGGACTAGCGGAGTACACCGGGGAGCTGTTTTTT
NA NA TRBJ2-1 TRBV5-1 CASSLVPDRWFF TGCGCCAGCAGCTTGGTCCCGGACCGGTGGTTCTTC
TRBD2 few TRBJ2-1 TRBV10-3 CAIMAGGPINEQFF TGTGCCATCATGGCGGGAGGGCCCATCAATGAGCAGTTCTTC
TRBD2 few TRBJ2-1 TRBV5-1 CASSLQSSGGAIHEQFF TGCGCCAGCAGCTTGCAGTCGAGCGGGGGGGCCATTCATGAGCAGTTCTTC
NA NA TRBJ2-1 TRBV9 CASSVVGAGNEQFF TGTGCCAGCAGCGTAGTGGGGGCAGGCAATGAGCAGTTCTTC
NA NA TRBJ2-3 TRBV2 CASNSAPFADTQYF TGTGCCAGCAATTCAGCGCCATTCGCAGATACGCAGTATTTT
TRBD1 few TRBJ2-7 TRBV7-8 CASSSPGRDRNYEQYF TGTGCCAGCAGCTCCCCAGGCCGGGACAGAAACTACGAGCAGTACTTC
TRBD2 few TRBJ2-3 TRBV20-1 CSARDEVRRGGRGTQYF TGCAGTGCTAGAGACGAAGTGCGGCGGGGGGGGAGGGGTACGCAGTATTTT
NA NA TRBJ1-5 TRBV10-3 CAISERGAGGSQPQHF TGTGCCATCAGCGAACGGGGGGCGGGTGGGTCTCAGCCCCAGCATTTT
NA few TRBJ1-2 TRBV12-3/TRBV12-4 CASRKTGSGVNYGYTF TGTGCCAGCAGAAAAACAGGGTCGGGGGTAAACTATGGCTACACCTTC
NA few TRBJ2-7 TRBV4-3 CASSQETGFEQYF TGCGCCAGCAGCCAAGAAACGGGGTTCGAGCAGTACTTC
NA many TRBJ2-1 TRBV12-3/TRBV12-4 CASSFKGGTNEQFF TGTGCCAGCAGTTTCAAGGGGGGCACCAATGAGCAGTTCTTC
TRBD2 NA TRBJ2-3 TRBV7-9 CASSPGTSRRTQYF TGTGCCAGCAGCCCCGGGACTAGCCGCAGGACGCAGTATTTT
NA NA TRBJ2-3 TRBV7-2 CASSLAKRNTDTQYF TGTGCCAGCAGCTTAGCGAAGCGGAACACAGATACGCAGTATTTT
NA few TRBJ1-4 TRBV20-1 CSAHIDRRSNEKLFF TGCAGTGCCCACATAGATCGGAGGTCTAATGAAAAACTGTTTTTT
NA many TRBJ2-1 TRBV29-1 CSVEGRAGEQFF TGCAGCGTTGAAGGCAGGGCTGGTGAGCAGTTCTTC
NA NA TRBJ2-1 TRBV20-1 CSARDYQQFF TGCAGTGCTAGGGACTACCAGCAGTTCTTC
TRBD1 few TRBJ2-4 TRBV9 CASSDGQGENIQYF TGTGCCAGCAGCGACGGACAGGGGGAAAACATTCAGTACTTC
TRBD1 many TRBJ2-1 TRBV29-1 CSVERGTGSGNEQFF TGCAGCGTTGAAAGAGGGACAGGGAGTGGGAATGAGCAGTTCTTC
NA many TRBJ2-2 TRBV5-6 CASSLTTGELFF TGTGCCAGCAGCCTGACCACCGGGGAGCTGTTTTTT
NA NA TRBJ2-3 TRBV7-9 CASSFGAGRVDTQYF TGTGCCAGCAGCTTCGGTGCGGGAAGGGTAGATACGCAGTATTTT
TRBD2 NA TRBJ2-2 TRBV11-2 CASSLVLWLAGWTGELFF TGTGCCAGCAGCTTAGTCCTTTGGCTAGCGGGATGGACCGGGGAGCTGTTTTTT
NA NA TRBJ2-1 TRBV5-4 CASSLARINYNEQFF TGTGCCAGCAGCTTGGCGCGGATTAACTACAATGAGCAGTTCTTC
NA NA TRBJ2-3 TRBV5-4 CASSTSWGDTQYF TGTGCCAGCAGCACTTCGTGGGGGGATACGCAGTATTTT
TRBD1 few TRBJ1-1 TRBV5-1 CASSRGQGKNTEAFF TGCGCCAGCAGCAGGGGACAGGGCAAGAACACTGAAGCTTTCTTT
TRBD2 NA TRBJ2-3 TRBV6-5 CASSYSAGGSTTDTQYF TGTGCCAGCAGTTACTCTGCGGGGGGCTCCACCACAGATACGCAGTATTTT